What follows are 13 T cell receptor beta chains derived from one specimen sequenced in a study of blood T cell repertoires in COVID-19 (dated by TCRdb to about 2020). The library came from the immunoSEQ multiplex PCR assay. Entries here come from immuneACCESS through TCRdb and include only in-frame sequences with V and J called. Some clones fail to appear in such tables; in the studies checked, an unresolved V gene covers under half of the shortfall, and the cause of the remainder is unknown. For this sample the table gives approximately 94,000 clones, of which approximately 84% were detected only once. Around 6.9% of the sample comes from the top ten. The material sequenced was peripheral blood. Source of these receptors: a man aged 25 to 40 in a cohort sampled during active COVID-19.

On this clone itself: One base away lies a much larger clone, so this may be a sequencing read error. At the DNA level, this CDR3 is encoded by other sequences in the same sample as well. CDR3 DNA sequence: TGTGCCAGTAGCCAAGATCAATTTGGCATCGCCTACGAGCAGTACTTC. Translating it yields CASSQDQFGIAYEQYF. The gene calls are TRBV4-2 and TRBJ2-7, with no clear D. The CDR3 runs 16 residues. Germline CDR1 LGHNA, CDR2 YNFKEQ.

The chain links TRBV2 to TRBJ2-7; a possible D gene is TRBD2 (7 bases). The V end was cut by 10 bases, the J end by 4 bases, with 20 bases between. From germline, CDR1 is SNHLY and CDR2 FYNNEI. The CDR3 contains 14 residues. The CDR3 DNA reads TGTGCCACCTCAAGGGAGAAGGGGGGGTACGAGCAGTACTTC. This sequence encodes CATSREKGGYEQYF.

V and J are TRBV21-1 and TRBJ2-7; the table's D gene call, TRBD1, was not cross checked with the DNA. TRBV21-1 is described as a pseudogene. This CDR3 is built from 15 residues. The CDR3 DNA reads TGTGCCAGCAACCGAATCAGGGCTTTGCCCTACGAGCAGTACTTC. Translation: CASNRIRALPYEQYF.

CDR3 residues: CASSEDVEAVSSYEQYF. CDR3 coding DNA: TGTGCCAGCAGTGAAGATGTGGAGGCGGTAAGCTCCTACGAGCAGTACTTC. This chain joins TRBV6-1 and TRBJ2-7; a possible D gene is TRBD2 (5 bases). Germline V gene data show CDR1 as MNHNS and CDR2 as SASEGT. This CDR3 is 17 amino acids long. V lost 1 base to trimming and J lost 0 bases, with 16 bases between them.

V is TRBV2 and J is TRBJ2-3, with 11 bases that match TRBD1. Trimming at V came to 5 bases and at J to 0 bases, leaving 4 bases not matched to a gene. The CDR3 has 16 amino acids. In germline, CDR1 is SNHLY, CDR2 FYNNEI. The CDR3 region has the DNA TGTGCCAGCAGTTTCGGACAGGGGGCAAGCACAGATACGCAGTATTTT. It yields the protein CASSFGQGASTDTQYF.

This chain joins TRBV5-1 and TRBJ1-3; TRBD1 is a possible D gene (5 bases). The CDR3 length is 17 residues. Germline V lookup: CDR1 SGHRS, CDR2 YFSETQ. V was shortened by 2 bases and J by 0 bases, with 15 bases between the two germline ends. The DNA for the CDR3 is TGCGCCAGCAGCTTCTCAGTCCAGGGTTCCTCTGGAAACACCATATATTTT. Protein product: CASSFSVQGSSGNTIYF.

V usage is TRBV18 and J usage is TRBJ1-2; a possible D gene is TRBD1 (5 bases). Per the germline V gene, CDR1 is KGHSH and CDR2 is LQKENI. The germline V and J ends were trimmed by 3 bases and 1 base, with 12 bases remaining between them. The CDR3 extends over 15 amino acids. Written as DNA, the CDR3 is TGTGCCAGCTCACCCATGACAGATAATAACTATGGCTACACCTTC. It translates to CASSPMTDNNYGYTF.

CDR3 protein: CASGTSGNNEQYF. Written as DNA, the CDR3 is TGTGCCAGTGGGACTAGCGGGAATAACGAGCAGTACTTC. The chain uses TRBV27 and TRBJ2-7, with 13 bases that match TRBD2. V was clipped by 9 bases and J by 5 bases; unmatched bases: 4. The CDR3 is 13 residues long. Germline V gene lookup returns CDR1 MNHEY and CDR2 SMNVEV (reference sequence).

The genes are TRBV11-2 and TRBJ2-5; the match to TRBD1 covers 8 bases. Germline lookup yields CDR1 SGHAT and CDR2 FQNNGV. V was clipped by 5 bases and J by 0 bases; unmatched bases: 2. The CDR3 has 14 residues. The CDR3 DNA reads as TGTGCCAGCAGCCTGACAGGGGACCAAGAGACCCAGTACTTC. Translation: CASSLTGDQETQYF.

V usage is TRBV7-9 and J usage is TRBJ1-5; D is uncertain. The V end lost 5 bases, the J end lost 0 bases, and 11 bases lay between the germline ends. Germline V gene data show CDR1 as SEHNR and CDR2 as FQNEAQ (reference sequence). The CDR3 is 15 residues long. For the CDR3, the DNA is TGTGCCAGCAGCCCCGGAGATAATAGCAATCAGCCCCAGCATTTT. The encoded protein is CASSPGDNSNQPQHF.

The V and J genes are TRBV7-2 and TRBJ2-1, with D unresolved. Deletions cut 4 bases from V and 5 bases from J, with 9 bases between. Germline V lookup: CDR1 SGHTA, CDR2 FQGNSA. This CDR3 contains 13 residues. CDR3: CASSWRVDNEQFF. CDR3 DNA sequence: TGTGCCAGCAGCTGGAGAGTCGACAATGAGCAGTTCTTC.

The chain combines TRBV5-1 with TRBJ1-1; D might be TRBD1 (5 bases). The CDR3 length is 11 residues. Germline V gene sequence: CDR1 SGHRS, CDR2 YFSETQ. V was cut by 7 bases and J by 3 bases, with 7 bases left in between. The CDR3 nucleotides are TGCGCCAGCGCCAGGGACACTGAAGCTTTCTTT. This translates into CASARDTEAFF.

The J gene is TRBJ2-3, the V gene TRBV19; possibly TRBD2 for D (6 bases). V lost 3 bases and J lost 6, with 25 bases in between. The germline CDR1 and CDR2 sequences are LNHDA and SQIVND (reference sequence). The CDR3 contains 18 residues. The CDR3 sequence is CASSIYGGRSWGPDTQYF. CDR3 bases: TGTGCCAGTAGTATTTATGGAGGGCGTTCCTGGGGCCCGGATACGCAGTATTTT. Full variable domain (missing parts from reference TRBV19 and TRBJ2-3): DGGITQSPKYLFRKEGQNVTLSCEQNLNHDAMYWYRQDPGQGLRLIYYSQIVNDFQKGDIAEGYSVSREKKESFPLTVTSAQKNPTAFYLCASSIYGGRSWGPDTQYFGPGTRLTVL.